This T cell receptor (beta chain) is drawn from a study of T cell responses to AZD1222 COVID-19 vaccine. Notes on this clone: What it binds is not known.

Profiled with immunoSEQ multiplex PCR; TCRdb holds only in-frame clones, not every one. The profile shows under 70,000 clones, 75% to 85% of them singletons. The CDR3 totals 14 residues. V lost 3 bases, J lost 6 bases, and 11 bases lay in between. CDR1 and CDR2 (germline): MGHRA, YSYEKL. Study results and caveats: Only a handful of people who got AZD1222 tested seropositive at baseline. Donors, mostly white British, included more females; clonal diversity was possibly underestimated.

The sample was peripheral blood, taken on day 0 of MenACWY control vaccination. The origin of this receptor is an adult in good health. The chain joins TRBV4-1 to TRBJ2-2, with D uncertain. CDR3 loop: CASSHLRWAGELFF. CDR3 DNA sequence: TGCGCCAGCAGCCACCTCCGGTGGGCCGGGGAGCTGTTTTTT.